The 6 T cell receptor beta chains below come from one sample, sequenced in a study of OX40 agonist ivuxolimab in advanced cancers. Libraries were prepared by immunoSEQ multiplex PCR; TCRdb keeps only in-frame clonotypes and omits some of them. The data hold tens of thousands of clones, with 70% to 90% observed a single time. The input for sequencing was CD4+ or CD8+ T cells sorted from blood, taken in a trial of the OX40 agonist ivuxolimab. All receptors come from an adult with an advanced solid tumor such as melanoma, head and neck, liver or kidney cancer.

This chain joins TRBV4-2 and TRBJ2-3; D might be TRBD1 (5 bases). Between the trimmed V and J ends, which lost 0 bases and 1 base, there was a span of 11 bases. This CDR3 has 16 amino acids. Germline assignment: CDR1 LGHNA and CDR2 YNFKEQ. The CDR3 here is CASSQDGQGGTDTQYF. The DNA of the CDR3 is TGTGCCAGCAGCCAAGATGGGCAGGGTGGCACAGATACGCAGTATTTT.

The V call is TRBV6-5, the J call TRBJ2-7; 9 nucleotides agree with TRBD1. V trimming: 7 bases; J trimming: 5 bases; junction bases outside the gene matches: 9. The CDR3 is made up of 14 amino acids. The germline CDR1 and CDR2 sequences are MNHEY and SVGAGI. The CDR3 sequence is CASTPRDRVHEQYF. In DNA, the CDR3 is TGTGCCAGCACCCCCAGGGACAGGGTCCACGAGCAGTACTTC.

The J gene is TRBJ2-6, the V gene TRBV7-9, with TRBD2 matching 10 bases. V gave up 7 bases and J gave up 0 bases; unmatched junction bases: 12. The CDR3 sequence is 19 residues long. Germline CDR1 and CDR2: SEHNR and FQNEAQ (reference sequence). The CDR3 region is CASTQPGLAEASGANVLTF. The CDR3 DNA sequence: TGTGCCAGCACCCAACCCGGACTAGCGGAAGCCTCTGGGGCCAACGTCCTGACTTTC.

The chain couples TRBV29-1 to TRBJ2-4, with D uncertain. Between the trimmed V and J ends, which lost 4 bases and 3 bases, there was a span of 13 bases. There are 14 residues in the CDR3. The germline V gene encodes CDR1 SQVTM and CDR2 ANQGSEA. The CDR3 coding sequence is TGCAGCGTTGCACGCGAAGGCGACAAAAACATTCAGTACTTC. Protein sequence: CSVAREGDKNIQYF.

CDR3 coding DNA: TGTGCCAGCAGCCATAGAAGGTCGACAGGCTGGGGAAAACTGTTTTTT. It specifies CASSHRRSTGWGKLFF. This chain connects TRBV7-9 to TRBJ1-4, with D maybe TRBD1 (6 bases). Germline V gene data show CDR1 as SEHNR and CDR2 as FQNEAQ (reference sequence). V lost 5 bases to trimming and J lost 10 bases, with 23 bases between them. The CDR3 has 16 amino acids.

On this clone: Distinct nucleotide sequences in the sample also encode this CDR3. The V call is TRBV19, the J call TRBJ1-2; 8 nucleotides match TRBD1. Germline V CDR1 and CDR2: LNHDA, SQIVND (reference sequence). J was trimmed by 8 bases and V by 3 bases; bases with no gene match: 11. The CDR3 sequence is 15 residues long. As DNA, the CDR3 is TGTGCCAGTAGTATCCTTGGGACAGGCTCCTACGGCTACACCTTC. Residues: CASSILGTGSYGYTF.